This T cell receptor (beta chain) was identified during a study of T cell responses to AZD1222 COVID-19 vaccine. General study findings and limits: Baseline serostatus was positive in only six AZD1222 recipients. Donors skewed white British and female; clonal diversity was possibly underestimated.

Only in-frame clones appear in the TCRdb table, and some are missing; sequencing was by immunoSEQ multiplex PCR. The data show 210,000 or so clones, about 94% seen once. With regard to this clone: The antigen is undetermined.

The germline CDR1 and CDR2 sequences are SGHTA and FQGTGA. The CDR3 has 17 residues. V dropped 0 bases and J dropped 0 bases, with 13 bases sitting between them. This sequence was found in an adult who received the MenACWY meningococcal vaccine as a control. V is TRBV7-3 and J is TRBJ2-3; no reliable D call. The material sequenced was peripheral blood, taken 28 days after the second dose of the MenACWY control vaccine. CDR3 nucleotide sequence: TGTGCCAGCAGCTTAACGATAGATAGTCCTAGCACAGATACGCAGTATTTT. Amino acid sequence: CASSLTIDSPSTDTQYF.